This TCR beta chain was identified during a study of CD8 T cells in ankylosing spondylitis. Scientists made TCR beta libraries using quantitative 5'-RACE with molecular barcodes. Each CDR3 protein gets one entry after TCRdb re-called the 5' RACE reads with MiXCR. The sample carries under 850,000 distinct CDR3 sequences, 19% recorded once. Study-level results: Roughly eight highly homologous variants made up a TCR beta motif that seemed to typify ankylosing spondylitis blood. Past studies reported some motif variants in reactive arthritis synovial fluid and blood. Disease-linked clones were reportedly significantly enriched in matched ankylosing spondylitis synovial fluid.

This clonotype was counted a few times. Its antigen is not identified. This clonotype was sampled from a male donor with ankylosing spondylitis. Sequencing was carried out using blood, either unsorted or a sorted T cell fraction (not recorded which).

The CDR3 protein is CASSQGAYFQETQYF. The CDR3 nucleotides read TGTGCCAGCAGCCAAGGGGCCTACTTCCAAGAGACCCAGTACTTC. The J gene is TRBJ2-5, the V gene TRBV14; no definite D call. Trimming pared 1 base from V and 1 base from J, leaving 10 bases between. CDR1 SGHDN and CDR2 FVKESK come from the germline V gene. The CDR3 has 15 amino acids.